This is a list of T cell receptor beta chains from one sample in a study of blood T cell repertoires in COVID-19. The protocol was immunoSEQ multiplex PCR, while the TCRdb copy is restricted to in-frame clones and leaves out a portion. The sample shows some 300,000 clones, around 88% of them seen only once. The specimen sequenced was peripheral blood. These TCRs come from a woman aged 70-85 years with COVID-19, enrolled during active disease. Each CDR3 is given with its conserved first and last residue. A D gene is named only where the DNA matches it firmly. Clone size, where shown, is once, few, many, or a class for clones that have expanded.

- | TRBJ2-1 | - | TRBV6-5 | TGTGCCAGCAGCCCGGGATCCTACAATGAGCAGTTCTTC | CASSPGSYNEQFF
- | TRBJ2-1 | - | TRBV7-2 | TGTGCCAGCAGCTTAGGGGGCGGGGGCAAGGACAATGAGCAGTTCTTC | CASSLGGGGKDNEQFF
once | TRBJ1-1 | TRBD1 | TRBV10-1 | TGCGCCAGCAGTGAGTCGGCAGGGGGCTCGGCTTTCTTT | CASSESAGGSAFF
- | TRBJ2-7 | - | TRBV7-8 | TGTGCCAGCAGCTTCGCGGGGAGCTCCTACGAGCAGTACTTC | CASSFAGSSYEQYF
- | TRBJ1-1 | TRBD1 | TRBV10-3 | TGTGCCATCAGTGAGTCGAAGGGGGCCGGGAACACTGAAGCTTTCTTT | CAISESKGAGNTEAFF
- | TRBJ2-6 | - | TRBV10-1 | TGCGCCAGATCGGACAGTGAAGCCAACGTCCTGACTTTC | CARSDSEANVLTF
- | TRBJ2-3 | - | TRBV11-2 | TGTGCCAGCAGCCCCCGGGTCGACCGGTGGGATACGCAGTATTTT | CASSPRVDRWDTQYF
- | TRBJ2-1 | TRBD2 | TRBV29-1 | TGCAGCCTCATAGCCGGGGGGGGCACCTACAATGAGCAGTTCTTC | CSLIAGGGTYNEQFF
- | TRBJ1-2 | TRBD1 | TRBV4-3 | TGCGCCAGCAGCCAAGCCCCGGGACAGATCTATGGCTACACCTTC | CASSQAPGQIYGYTF
- | TRBJ2-7 | - | TRBV7-2 | TGTGCCAGCAGCTTAGTGGTAGCGAAGAACTACGAGCAGTACTTC | CASSLVVAKNYEQYF
- | TRBJ1-5 | - | TRBV2 | TGTGCCAGCAGTGGACAGAATAGCAATCAGCCCCAGCATTTT | CASSGQNSNQPQHF
- | TRBJ2-7 | TRBD1 | TRBV12-5 | TGTGCTAGTGGTTTGGTACGCGGGGGACAGGGGGTCTACGAGCAGTACTTC | CASGLVRGGQGVYEQYF